This T cell receptor beta chain was sequenced in a study of blood T cells in healthy people across ages. Study-wide context: Template switching captured about one barcoded beta molecule per two T cells. General study findings and limits: Fewer expanded clones and more diversity marked long-lived versus aged donors. Diversity of TCR beta per million T cells declined in a roughly linear way with age.

Combining a sample-barcoded 5' primer with a J-beta primer mix, a second PCR ran for roughly 7 to 12 cycles. Each single sample gave us at least 3 million CDR3-containing paired-end reads. TCRdb ran MiXCR on the 5' RACE reads and lists one entry per CDR3 protein. The sample carries 1 million or so distinct CDR3 sequences, 40% to 45% recorded once. This CDR3 comprises 13 residues. Germline lookup yields CDR1 MDHEN and CDR2 SYDVKM. The V gene end was trimmed by 4 bases and the J gene end by 8 bases; junction bases not matched to a gene: 5. With respect to this clonotype: Antigen: not known.

The rearrangement links TRBV28 to TRBJ1-2, with 9 bases fitting TRBD1. The sequencing sample was made of blood. The clonotype originates from a woman in her sixties or seventies in good health. The CDR3, as DNA: TGTGCCAGCAGTTCCGCAGGACAGGGGGGCTACACCTTC. It specifies CASSSAGQGGYTF.